This T cell receptor (beta chain) was identified during a study of regulatory T cells in long-lasting Graves disease (dated by TCRdb to the early 2020s). With regard to the full study: Persistent Graves' disease was defined as persistently positive TSH receptor autoantibodies together with antithyroid drug treatment for over 5 years. Peripheral blood TCR sequencing and RNA sequencing compared persistent Graves' disease patients with newly diagnosed Graves' disease patients. The study took place in China and was registered as a clinical trial. A total of around 35 samples underwent TCR sequencing, from roughly 13 patients with persistent Graves' disease and 20 or so patients with newly diagnosed Graves' disease. Persistent Graves' disease patients in the clinical cohort had taken antithyroid drugs for approximately ten years on average.

The receptor library was made with multiplex PCR. These reads were obtained on an Illumina HiSeq 4000. TCR beta libraries were built with iRepertoire HTBI primers and Arm-PCR amplification of CDR3 regions. Before sequencing, the PCR products went through gel purification. On the study's bioinformatics: Across samples, about 63 TRBV and roughly 13 TRBJ segments were identified and used for gene usage analysis of CDR3 amino acid clonotypes. Filtered high-quality paired reads were merged into contigs using COPE and FqMerger. Contigs were aligned with BLAST to IMGT TRBV, TRBD and TRBJ reference genes, and CDR3 was defined per IMGT. Highly expanded clones were defined as clonotypes with a frequency above 0.1%. Repertoire diversity was measured by Shannon entropy, and V-J evenness by the Gini coefficient. Clonotypes shared by more than one individual were considered public. TCRdb reanalyzed the raw reads on its own, using fastp at Q25 for trimming and MiXCR for clone calling, and kept in-frame beta chains. Rows with one shared CDR3 protein collapse into an entry with the most common genes and DNA. These V and J calls rely on TCRdb rather than the paper's analysis. The sample has under 500,000 distinct CDR3 sequences on record, more than 20% of them singletons. Clones ranked in the top ten supply roughly 20% of the sample.

The study at large found these results: Because the primary lesion, thyroid tissue, could not be accessed, the study looked at peripheral blood alone. The small sample size was acknowledged by the authors as a limitation that may reduce accuracy. Lower TCR Shannon entropy and fewer highly expanded clones were observed in persistent Graves' disease patients than in newly diagnosed patients, which suggested clonal expansion. TRBV28, TRBJ1-2 and TRBJ2-5 were preferentially used in persistent disease, while TRBV20-1 and TRBJ2-1 were favored in newly diagnosed disease. Sequencing and analysis were restricted to the TCR beta chain. Patients with persistent disease shared more public clonotypes (approximately 2,500) than newly diagnosed patients did (around 1,000).

Looking up the germline V gene (reference sequence) yields CDR1 DFQATT and CDR2 SNEGSKA. The CDR3 spans 10 residues, from the cysteine through the phenylalanine. Only CDR3 DNA remains: 30 bases, in frame from the first base. The junction carries 13 bases between V and J, which are trimmed by 5 bases and 12 bases respectively. This clonotype was counted many times. The specificity of this receptor is unknown. The input lacks base qualities; no much larger clone sits a single base away. The label giving this sample's time point can be read as: persistent/refractory GD, antithyroid drugs over 5 years with positive TRAb. RNA was extracted from PBMCs in TRIzol for both TCR sequencing and RNA sequencing. The diagnosis of Graves' disease followed American Thyroid Association guidelines. Patients were recruited from an endocrinology department in Xi'an, China. From each patient, approximately 9.9 milliliters of peripheral blood was collected into an EDTA anticoagulant tube. Ficoll Paque Plus density gradient separation was used to isolate PBMCs, and no further T cell sorting was done. An Agilent 2100 Bioanalyzer and agarose gel were used to check RNA quality, and a NanoDrop 2000 was used to measure RNA concentration.

The input for sequencing was peripheral blood mononuclear cells (PBMCs), taken when the disease was refractory, from a patient treated with antithyroid drugs. In this chain, TRBV20-1 is recombined with TRBJ2-5; the D element might be TRBD1 or TRBD2, as each aligns at 6 bases. This TCR came from a female donor with Graves disease. The CDR3 has the sequence CSAQKGGKYF. The DNA sequence reads TGCAGTGCTCAGAAGGGGGGAAAGTACTTC.